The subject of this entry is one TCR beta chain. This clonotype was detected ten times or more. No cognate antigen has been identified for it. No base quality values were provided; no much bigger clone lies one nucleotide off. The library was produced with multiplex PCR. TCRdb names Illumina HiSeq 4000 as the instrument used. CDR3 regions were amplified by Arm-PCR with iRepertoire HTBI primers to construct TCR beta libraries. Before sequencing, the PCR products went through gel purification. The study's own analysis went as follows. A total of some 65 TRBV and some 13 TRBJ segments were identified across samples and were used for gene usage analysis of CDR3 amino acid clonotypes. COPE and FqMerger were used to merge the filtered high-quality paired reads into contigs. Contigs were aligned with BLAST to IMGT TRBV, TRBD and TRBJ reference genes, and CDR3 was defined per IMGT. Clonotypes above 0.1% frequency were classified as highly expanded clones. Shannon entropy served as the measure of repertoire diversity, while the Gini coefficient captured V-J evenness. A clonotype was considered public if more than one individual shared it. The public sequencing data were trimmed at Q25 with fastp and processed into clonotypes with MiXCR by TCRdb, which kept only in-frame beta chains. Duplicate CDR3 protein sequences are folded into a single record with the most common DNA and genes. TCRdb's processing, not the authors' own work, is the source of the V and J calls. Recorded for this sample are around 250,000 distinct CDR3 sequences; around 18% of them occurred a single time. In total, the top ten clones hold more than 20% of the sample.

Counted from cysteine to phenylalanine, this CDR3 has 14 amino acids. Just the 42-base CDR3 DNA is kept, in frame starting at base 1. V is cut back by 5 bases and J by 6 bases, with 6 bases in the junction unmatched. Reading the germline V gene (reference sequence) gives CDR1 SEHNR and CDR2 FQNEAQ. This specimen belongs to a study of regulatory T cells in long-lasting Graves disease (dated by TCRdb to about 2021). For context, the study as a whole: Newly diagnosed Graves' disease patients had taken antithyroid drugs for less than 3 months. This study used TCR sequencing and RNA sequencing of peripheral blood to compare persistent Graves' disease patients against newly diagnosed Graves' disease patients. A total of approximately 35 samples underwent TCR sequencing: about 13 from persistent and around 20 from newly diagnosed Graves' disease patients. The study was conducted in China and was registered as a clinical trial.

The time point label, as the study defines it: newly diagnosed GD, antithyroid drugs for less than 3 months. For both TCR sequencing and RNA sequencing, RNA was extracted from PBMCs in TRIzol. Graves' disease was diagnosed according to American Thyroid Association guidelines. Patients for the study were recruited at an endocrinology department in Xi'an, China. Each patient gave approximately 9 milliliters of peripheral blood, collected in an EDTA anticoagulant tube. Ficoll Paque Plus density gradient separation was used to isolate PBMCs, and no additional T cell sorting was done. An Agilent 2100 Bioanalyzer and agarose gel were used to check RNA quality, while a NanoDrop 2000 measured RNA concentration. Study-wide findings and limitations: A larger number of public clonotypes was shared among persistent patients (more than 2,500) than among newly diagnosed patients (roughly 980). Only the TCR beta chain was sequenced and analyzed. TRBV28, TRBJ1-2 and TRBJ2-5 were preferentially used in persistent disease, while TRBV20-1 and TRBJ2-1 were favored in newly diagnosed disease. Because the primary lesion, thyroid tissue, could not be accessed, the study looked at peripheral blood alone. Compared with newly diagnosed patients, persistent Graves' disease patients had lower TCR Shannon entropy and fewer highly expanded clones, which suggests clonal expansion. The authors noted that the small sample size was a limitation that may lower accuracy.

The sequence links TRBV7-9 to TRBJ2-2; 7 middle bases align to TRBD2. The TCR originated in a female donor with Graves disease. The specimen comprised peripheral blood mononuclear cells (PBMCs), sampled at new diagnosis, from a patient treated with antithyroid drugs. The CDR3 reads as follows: CASSPSGGAGELFF. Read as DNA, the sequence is TGTGCCAGCAGCCCATCGGGGGGAGCCGGGGAGCTGTTTTTT.